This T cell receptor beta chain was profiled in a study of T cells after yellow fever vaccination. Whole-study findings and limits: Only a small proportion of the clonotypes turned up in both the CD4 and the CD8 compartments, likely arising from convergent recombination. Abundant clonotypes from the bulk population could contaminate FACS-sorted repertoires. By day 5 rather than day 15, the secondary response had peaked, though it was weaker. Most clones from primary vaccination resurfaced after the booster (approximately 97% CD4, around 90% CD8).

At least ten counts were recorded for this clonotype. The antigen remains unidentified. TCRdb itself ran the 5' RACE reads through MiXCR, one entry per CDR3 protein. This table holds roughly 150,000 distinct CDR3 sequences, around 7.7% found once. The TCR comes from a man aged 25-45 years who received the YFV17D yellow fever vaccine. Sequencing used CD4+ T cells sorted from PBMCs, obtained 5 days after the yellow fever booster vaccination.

The CDR3 region is CASSGGLNEQFF. The CDR3 DNA reads as TGTGCCAGCTCGGGGGGACTCAATGAGCAGTTCTTC. The chain is built from TRBV18 and TRBJ2-1; possible D gene TRBD2, 6 bases. The CDR3 sequence is 12 residues long. V lost 6 bases and J 6 bases, leaving 9 bases between the germline ends. Germline V gene lookup returns CDR1 KGHSH and CDR2 LQKENI.